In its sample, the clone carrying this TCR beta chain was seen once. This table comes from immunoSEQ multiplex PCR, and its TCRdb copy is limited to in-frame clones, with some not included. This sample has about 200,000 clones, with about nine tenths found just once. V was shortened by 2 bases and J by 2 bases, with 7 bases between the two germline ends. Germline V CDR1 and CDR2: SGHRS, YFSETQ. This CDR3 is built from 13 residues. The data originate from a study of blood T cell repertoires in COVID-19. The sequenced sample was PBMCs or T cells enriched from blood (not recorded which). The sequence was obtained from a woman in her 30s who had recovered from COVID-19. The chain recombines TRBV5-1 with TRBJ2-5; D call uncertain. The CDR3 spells CASSFHRQETQYF. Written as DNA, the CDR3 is TGCGCCAGCAGCTTCCACAGACAAGAGACCCAGTACTTC.